A single sample is the source of the 15 T cell receptor beta chains below, sequenced in a study of spatial heterogeneity in lung cancer. Each CDR3 protein gets one entry after TCRdb re-called the 5' RACE reads with MiXCR. Of about 92,000 distinct CDR3 sequences listed, approximately 12% are singletons. Time point given: sample taken at primary tumor resection. This specimen consisted of PBMCs, obtained at surgery. All receptors come from a male donor with early-stage non-small cell lung cancer.

This chain uses TRBV6-2 or TRBV6-3 with TRBJ2-2; D uncertain. Trimming stripped 2 bases from V and 4 bases from J, with 5 bases between. Per the germline V gene, CDR1 is MNHEY and CDR2 is SVGEGT. The CDR3 sequence is 13 residues long. The DNA of the CDR3 is TGTGCCAGCAGTTACGAAATCACCGGGGAGCTGTTTTTT. This sequence encodes CASSYEITGELFF.

This clonotype has just a few counts. The chain is built from TRBV6-2 or TRBV6-3 and TRBJ1-1; no reliable D call. The V and J ends lost 4 bases and 3 bases respectively, with 15 bases between them. Germline values: CDR1 MNHEY, CDR2 SVGEGT. The CDR3 length is 15 residues. This CDR3 is CASSLEATGDTEAFF. CDR3 in DNA: TGTGCCAGCAGTTTAGAGGCTACGGGCGACACTGAAGCTTTCTTT.

The table lists this clonotype with a few counts. The chain combines TRBV11-2 with TRBJ2-5; 10 nucleotides line up with TRBD2. CDR1 SGHAT and CDR2 FQNNGV come from the germline V gene. There are 14 residues in the CDR3. The V segment lost 3 bases and the J segment 5 bases; nucleotides outside the gene matches: 3. The CDR3 DNA sequence: TGTGCCAGCAGCTTTCTAGCGGGAGAGGAGACCCAGTACTTC. Its protein is CASSFLAGEETQYF.

This chain connects TRBV5-1 to TRBJ2-1, with D possibly being TRBD2 (6 bases). CDR3 length equals 14 residues. V was pared by 3 bases and J by 3 bases, with 10 bases between. Germline CDR1 reads SGHRS; CDR2 reads YFSETQ. The DNA for the CDR3 is TGCGCCAGCAGCTCCGGGACTCACTACAATGAGCAGTTCTTC. This gives the protein CASSSGTHYNEQFF.

In its sample, this clonotype was seen once. The chain links TRBV6-1 to TRBJ1-5; tentative D call: TRBD1 (5 bases). CDR1 and CDR2 (germline): MNHNS, SASEGT. V shed 2 bases and J shed 3 bases, with 14 bases lying between them. CDR3 length: 16 amino acids. CDR3 sequence reads: CASSEPRQRINQPQHF. The CDR3 coding sequence is TGTGCCAGCAGTGAACCGAGACAGCGCATCAATCAGCCCCAGCATTTT.

This clonotype was seen repeatedly, ten times or more. The chain links TRBV20-1 to TRBJ2-3; D unclear. The germline V gene has CDR1 DFQATT and CDR2 SNEGSKA (reference sequence). This CDR3 region has 13 residues. The germline V and J ends were trimmed by 6 bases and 1 base, with 11 bases remaining between them. For the CDR3, the DNA is TGCAGTGCCAAGACCCTCGGCACAGATACGCAGTATTTT. Residues: CSAKTLGTDTQYF.

This sequence joins TRBV29-1 and TRBJ2-5; D gene unclear. This CDR3 region has 10 residues. Germline-derived CDR1 and CDR2 are SQVTM and ANQGSEA. With 8 bases removed from V and 5 bases from J, the gap between germline ends came to 9 bases. CDR3 nucleotides: TGCAGCTCGTCTAGGGAGACCCAGTACTTC. Its protein product is CSSSRETQYF.

This clonotype was observed a few times. V usage is TRBV4-1 and J usage is TRBJ2-4, with a tentative D call TRBD2 (6 bases). In germline, CDR1 is MGHRA, CDR2 YSYEKL. The CDR3 loop spans 17 amino acids. Trimming took 1 base from V and 7 from J, leaving 20 bases between them. This CDR3 reads CASSQVGGTLWSNIQYF. CDR3 bases: TGCGCCAGCAGCCAAGTTGGGGGGACCCTCTGGTCGAACATTCAGTACTTC.

This clonotype was counted at least ten times. One junction end disagrees with the germline gene, perhaps due to a read error. The V call is TRBV5-1, the J call TRBJ2-2; 8 bases agree with TRBD1. Per the germline V gene, CDR1 is SGHRS and CDR2 is YFSETQ. The CDR3 covers 15 residues. CDR3: CASSLGQGNTGELFF. The CDR3 bases are TGTGCCAGCAGCTTAGGACAGGGGAACACCGGGGAGCTGTTTTTT.

This clonotype was counted only a few times. V gene TRBV28 combines with J gene TRBJ1-2; no reliable D call. The length of the CDR3 is 12 residues. Trimming left V 7 bases short and J 4 bases short, with 10 bases between. CDR1 MDHEN and CDR2 SYDVKM come from the germline V gene. The chain's CDR3 is CASTKQSYGYTF. The DNA of the CDR3 is TGTGCCAGCACCAAACAGAGCTATGGCTACACCTTC.

The table lists this clonotype with many counts. This sequence joins TRBV9 and TRBJ1-6; TRBD1 is a possible D gene (6 bases). The length of the CDR3 is 15 residues. With 1 base removed from V and 8 bases from J, the gap between germline ends came to 13 bases. From germline, CDR1 is SGDLS and CDR2 YYNGEE. The CDR3 region has the DNA TGTGCCAGCAGCGTATCCCAGGGGCCAGATTCACCCCTCCACTTT. This codes for CASSVSQGPDSPLHF.

This clonotype was seen a handful of times. The DNA for the CDR3 is TGTGCCAGCACCTCCGGGAATCACCCCGAGACCCAGTACTTC. This codes for CASTSGNHPETQYF. The chain employs TRBV12-3 or TRBV12-4 and TRBJ2-5, with D perhaps matching TRBD2 (5 bases). The CDR3 totals 14 residues. V gave up 7 bases and J gave up 5 bases, with 17 bases separating them.

V is TRBV6-6 and J is TRBJ2-3; 11 nucleotides agree with TRBD1. J lost 3 bases, V lost 5 bases, and 7 bases had no gene match. Germline lookup yields CDR1 MNHNY and CDR2 SVGAGI (reference sequence). The CDR3 sequence is 16 residues long. The CDR3 spells CASSPSGTGGTDTQYF. The CDR3 DNA reads TGTGCCAGCAGTCCATCCGGGACAGGGGGTACAGATACGCAGTATTTT.

This chain joins TRBV27 and TRBJ2-1, with TRBD2 identical over 11 bases. Germline V gene sequence: CDR1 MNHEY, CDR2 SMNVEV (reference sequence). There are 14 residues in the CDR3. V trimming: 5 bases; J trimming: 7 bases; junction bases outside the gene matches: 4. The CDR3 region has the DNA TGTGCCAGCAGTGTAGCGGGGGGGATGAATGAGCAGTTCTTC. This gives the protein CASSVAGGMNEQFF.

This clonotype has more than one count but fewer than ten. V usage is TRBV18 and J usage is TRBJ2-7; 7 nucleotides line up with TRBD1. The J segment lost 2 bases and the V segment lost 2 bases, leaving 12 bases of the junction unmatched. The germline CDR1 and CDR2 sequences are KGHSH and LQKENI. The CDR3 consists of 17 residues. CDR3 DNA: TGTGCCAGCTCACCATGGCCGTTGACCGGGACAGCCTACGAGCAGTACTTC. Translating it yields CASSPWPLTGTAYEQYF.